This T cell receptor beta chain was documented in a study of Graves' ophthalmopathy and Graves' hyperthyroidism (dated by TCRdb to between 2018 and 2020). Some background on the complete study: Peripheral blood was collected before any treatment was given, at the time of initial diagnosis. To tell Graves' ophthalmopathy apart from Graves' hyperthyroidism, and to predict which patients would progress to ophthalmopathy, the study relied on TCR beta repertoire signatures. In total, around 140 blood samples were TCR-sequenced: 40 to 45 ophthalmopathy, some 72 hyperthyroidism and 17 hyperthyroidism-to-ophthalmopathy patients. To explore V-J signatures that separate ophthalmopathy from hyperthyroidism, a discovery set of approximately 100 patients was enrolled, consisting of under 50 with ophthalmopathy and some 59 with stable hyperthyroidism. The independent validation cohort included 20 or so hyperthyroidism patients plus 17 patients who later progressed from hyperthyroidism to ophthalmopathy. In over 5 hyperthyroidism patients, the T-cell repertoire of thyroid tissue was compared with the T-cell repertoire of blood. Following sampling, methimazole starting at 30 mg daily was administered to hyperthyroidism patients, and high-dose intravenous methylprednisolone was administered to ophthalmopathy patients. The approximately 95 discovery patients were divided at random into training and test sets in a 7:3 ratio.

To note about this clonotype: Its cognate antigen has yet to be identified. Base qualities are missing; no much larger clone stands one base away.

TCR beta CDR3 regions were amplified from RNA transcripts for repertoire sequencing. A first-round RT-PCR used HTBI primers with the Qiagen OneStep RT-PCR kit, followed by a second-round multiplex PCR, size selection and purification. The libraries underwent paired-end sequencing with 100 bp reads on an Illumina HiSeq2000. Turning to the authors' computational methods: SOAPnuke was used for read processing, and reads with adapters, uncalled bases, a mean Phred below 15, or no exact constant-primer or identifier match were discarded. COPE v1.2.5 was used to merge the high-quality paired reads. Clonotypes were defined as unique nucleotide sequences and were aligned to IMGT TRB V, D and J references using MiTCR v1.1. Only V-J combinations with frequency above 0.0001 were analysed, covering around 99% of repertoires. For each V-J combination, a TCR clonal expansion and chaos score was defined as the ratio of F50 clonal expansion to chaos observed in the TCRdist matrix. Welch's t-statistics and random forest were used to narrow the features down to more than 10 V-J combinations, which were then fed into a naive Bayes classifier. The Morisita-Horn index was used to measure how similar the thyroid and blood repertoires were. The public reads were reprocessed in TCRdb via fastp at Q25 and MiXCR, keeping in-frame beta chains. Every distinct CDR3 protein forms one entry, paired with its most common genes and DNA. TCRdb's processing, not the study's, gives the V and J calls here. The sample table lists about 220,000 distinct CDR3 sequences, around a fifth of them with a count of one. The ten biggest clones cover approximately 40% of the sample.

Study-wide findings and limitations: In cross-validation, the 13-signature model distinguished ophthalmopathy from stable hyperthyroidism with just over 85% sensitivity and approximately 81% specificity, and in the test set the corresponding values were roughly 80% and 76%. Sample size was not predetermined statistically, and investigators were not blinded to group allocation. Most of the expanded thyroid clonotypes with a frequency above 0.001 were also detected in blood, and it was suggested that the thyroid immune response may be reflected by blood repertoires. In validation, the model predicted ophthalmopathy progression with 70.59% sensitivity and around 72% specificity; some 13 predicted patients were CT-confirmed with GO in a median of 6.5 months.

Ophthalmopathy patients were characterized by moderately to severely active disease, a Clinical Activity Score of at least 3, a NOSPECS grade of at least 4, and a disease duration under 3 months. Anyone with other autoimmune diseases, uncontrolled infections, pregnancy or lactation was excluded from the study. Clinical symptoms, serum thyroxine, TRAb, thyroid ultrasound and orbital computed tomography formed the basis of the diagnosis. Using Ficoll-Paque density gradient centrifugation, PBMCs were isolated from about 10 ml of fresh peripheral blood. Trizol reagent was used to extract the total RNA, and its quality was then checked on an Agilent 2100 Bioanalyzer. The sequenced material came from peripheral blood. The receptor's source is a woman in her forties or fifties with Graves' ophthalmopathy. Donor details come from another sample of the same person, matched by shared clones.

CDR3 loop: CASSLAGQSYEQYF. The sequence in DNA is TGTGCCAGCAGTTTAGCAGGGCAGTCCTACGAGCAGTACTTC. The chain is assembled from TRBV27 and TRBJ2-7; D gene: possibly TRBD1, on 5 matching bases. Counted from cysteine to phenylalanine, this CDR3 has 14 amino acids. The kept DNA is CDR3 alone, 42 bases in frame from the first base. V drops 2 bases and J drops 1 base, leaving 9 bases in between. Per the germline V gene (reference sequence), MNHEY is the CDR1 and SMNVEV is the CDR2.